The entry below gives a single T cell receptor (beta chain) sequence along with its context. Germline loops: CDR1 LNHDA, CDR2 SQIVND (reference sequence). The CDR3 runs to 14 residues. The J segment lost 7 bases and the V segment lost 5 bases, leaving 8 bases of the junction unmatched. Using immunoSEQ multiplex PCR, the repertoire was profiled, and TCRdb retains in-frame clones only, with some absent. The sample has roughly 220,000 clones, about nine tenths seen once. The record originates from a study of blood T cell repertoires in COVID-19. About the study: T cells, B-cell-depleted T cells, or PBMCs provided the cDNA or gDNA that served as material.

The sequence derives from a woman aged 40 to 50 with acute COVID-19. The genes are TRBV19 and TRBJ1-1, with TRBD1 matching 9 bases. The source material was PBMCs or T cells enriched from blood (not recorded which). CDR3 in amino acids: CASSSNGQGIEAFF. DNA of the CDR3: TGTGCCAGTAGTTCTAATGGACAGGGGATTGAAGCTTTCTTT.